This T cell receptor (beta chain) is from a study of regulatory T cells in long-lasting Graves disease. Study in general: A definition of persistent Graves' disease required over 5 years of antithyroid drugs plus positive TSH receptor antibodies.

Time point reported: persistent/refractory GD, antithyroid drugs over 5 years with positive TRAb. Extracted PBMC RNA gave rise to the TCR library. This clonotype came up many times. As yet, its antigen is unknown. CDR3 length: 16 residues. V lost 1 base and J 1 base, leaving 11 bases between the germline ends. CDR1 SNHLY and CDR2 FYNNEI come from the germline V gene. Arm-PCR with iRepertoire HTBI primers amplified the CDR3 regions for these TCR beta libraries. TCRdb reprocessed the multiplex PCR reads via MiXCR and lists one record per CDR3 protein. The table has about 430,000 distinct CDR3 sequences, 21% seen once. Overall study findings and caveats: Whereas new patients shared 966 public clonotypes, persistent patients shared more, at a few thousand. Persistent cases favored TRBV28, TRBJ1-2 and TRBJ2-5. Newly diagnosed patients had higher TCR diversity than persistent Graves' patients did.

The rearrangement uses TRBV2 and TRBJ2-4, with TRBD2 as a possible D gene (5 bases). This TCR came from a female donor with Graves disease. The sequences come from peripheral blood mononuclear cells (PBMCs), collected when the disease was refractory, from a patient treated with antithyroid drugs. CDR3 coding DNA: TGTGCCAGCAGTGAAGAAAGGACGGGGGCCAAAAACATTCAGTACTTC. Its protein product is CASSEERTGAKNIQYF. The full variable domain, rest sourced from reference TRBV2 and TRBJ2-4, is EPEVTQTPSHQVTQMGQEVILRCVPISNHLYFYWYRQILGQKVEFLVSFYNNEISEKSEIFDDQFSVERPDGSNFTLKIRSTKLEDSAMYFCASSEERTGAKNIQYFGAGTRLSVL.